These 8 T cell receptor beta chains were all obtained from the same sample, sequenced in a study of molecular identifiers for immune sequencing clone quantification (dated by TCRdb to about 2018). The library relied on PCR. Instrument on record: Illumina HiSeq 4000. The public reads were reprocessed in TCRdb via fastp at Q25 and MiXCR, keeping in-frame beta chains. Every entry covers one CDR3 protein and lists the most common genes and DNA from its rows. Counted in this sample were about 320,000 distinct CDR3 sequences; about a fifth of them appeared once. The top ten clones comprise over 0.7% of the sample. The sequencing input was naive CD8+ T cells from blood, with Jurkat cell RNA spiked in. In the paper's terms, the cell subset or site label means: FACS-sorted CD8+CD4-CCR7+CD45RA+ naive T cells. The receptors shown here come from a human donor in good health. Some libraries in this study had Jurkat cell RNA spiked in.

The genes are TRBV20-1 and TRBJ1-1; D is perhaps TRBD1 (5 bases). Between the trimmed V and J ends, which lost 6 bases and 5 bases, there was a span of 19 bases. There are 14 residues in the CDR3. Germline CDR1 DFQATT, CDR2 SNEGSKA (reference sequence). In DNA, the CDR3 is TGCAGTGCGGACCGGGGCAGGGTAGGGACTGAAGCTTTCTTT. Amino acids: CSADRGRVGTEAFF.

Ten or more counts support this clonotype. V is TRBV6-6 and J is TRBJ2-2, with D perhaps matching TRBD2 (6 bases). The CDR3 has 12 residues. Trimming took off 11 bases at V and 4 bases at J, with 11 bases between the two ends. Per the germline V gene, CDR1 is MNHNY and CDR2 is SVGAGI (reference sequence). The CDR3 DNA reads TGTGCCGGGGACTTTGGCACCGGGGAGCTGTTTTTT. Protein product: CAGDFGTGELFF.

Many counts were recorded for this clonotype. This chain connects TRBV4-1 to TRBJ2-7; D remains unclear. V gave up 0 bases and J gave up 4 bases, with 13 bases separating them. Germline V gene data show CDR1 as MGHRA and CDR2 as YSYEKL. The CDR3 spans 15 residues. CDR3 DNA: TGCGCCAGCAGCCAAGAGAGTAGGGATTGGTACGAGCAGTACTTC. Translating gives CASSQESRDWYEQYF.

This clonotype was seen repeatedly, ten times or more. This chain joins TRBV6-6 and TRBJ2-5; perhaps TRBD2 as D (5 bases). Trimming cost V 7 bases and J 5 bases, with 14 bases left between them. Germline CDR1 MNHNY, CDR2 SVGAGI (reference sequence). The CDR3 consists of 13 residues. CDR3 amino acids: CASMTNTLETQYF. The CDR3 DNA sequence: TGTGCCAGCATGACTAATACCCTCGAGACCCAGTACTTC.

About this clonotype itself: A read error may account for a junction end that differs from germline. This chain connects TRBV28 to TRBJ2-3; a weak D match, TRBD2 (5 bases). This CDR3 spans 15 amino acids. Germline values: CDR1 MDHEN, CDR2 SYDVKM. The CDR3 nucleotides are TGTGCCAGCACCGCCCTTTTATCTAGCACAGATACGCGGTATTTT. Residues: CASTALLSSTDTRYF.

This rearrangement joins TRBV7-9 to TRBJ2-1; TRBD2 might be the D (6 bases). The CDR3 runs to 14 residues. Trimming cost V 1 base and J 6 bases, with 10 bases left between them. CDR1 is SEHNR, CDR2 FQNEAQ, per germline (reference sequence). The CDR3 bases are TGTGCCAGCAGCTTAGATACTAGCAGCAATGAGCAGTTCTTC. Translation: CASSLDTSSNEQFF.

At least ten counts were recorded for this clonotype. V and J are TRBV4-1 and TRBJ2-1; D perhaps matches TRBD2 (5 bases). The CDR3 is made up of 16 amino acids. V lost 0 bases and J 2 bases, leaving 11 bases between the germline ends. Per the germline V gene, CDR1 is MGHRA and CDR2 is YSYEKL. CDR3 protein: CASSQDSGYTYNEQFF. The CDR3 nucleotides read TGCGCCAGCAGCCAAGATTCGGGATATACCTACAATGAGCAGTTCTTC.

This chain joins TRBV19 and TRBJ2-1, with TRBD2 matching over 7 bases. Per germline, CDR1 LNHDA and CDR2 SQIVND (reference sequence). This CDR3 comprises 16 residues. V shed 1 base, J shed 9 bases, and the junction held 12 bases outside the gene matches. CDR3 nucleotides: TGTGCCAGTAGTATAGGGGGGGGACTCGCCGGGGGTGAGCAGTTCTTC. It codes for CASSIGGGLAGGEQFF.